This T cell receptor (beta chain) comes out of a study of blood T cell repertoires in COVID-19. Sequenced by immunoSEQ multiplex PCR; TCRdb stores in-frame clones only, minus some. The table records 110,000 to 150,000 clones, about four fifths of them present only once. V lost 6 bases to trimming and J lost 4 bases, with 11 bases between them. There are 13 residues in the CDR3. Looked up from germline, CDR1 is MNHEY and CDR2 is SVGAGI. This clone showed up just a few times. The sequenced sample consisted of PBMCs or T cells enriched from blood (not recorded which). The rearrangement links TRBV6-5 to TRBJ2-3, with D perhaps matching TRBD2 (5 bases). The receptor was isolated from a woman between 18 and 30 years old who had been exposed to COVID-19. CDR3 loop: CASSRGFSDTQYF. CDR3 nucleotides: TGTGCCAGCAGCCGAGGGTTTTCAGATACGCAGTATTTT.